This passage covers 27 T cell receptor beta chains from one sample sequenced in a study of molecular identifiers for immune sequencing clone quantification. MiXCR, applied by TCRdb to the PCR reads, yields one record per CDR3 protein. The sample has 490,000 or so distinct CDR3 sequences, around 23% seen once; the top ten hold around 0.76%. Sequences were obtained from naive CD8+ T cells from blood, with Jurkat cell RNA spiked in. As for subset: FACS-sorted CD8+CD4-CCR7+CD45RA+ naive T cells. The receptor set was obtained from a human donor in good health. Some libraries in this study had Jurkat cell RNA spiked in.

V and J are TRBV30 and TRBJ1-4; the D is unclear. In germline, CDR1 is GTSNPN, CDR2 SVGIG (reference sequence). Trimming removed 2 bases from V and 0 bases from J, with 13 bases in between. This CDR3 has 16 amino acids. The DNA for the CDR3 is TGTGCCTGGAGTCCCTCTTTTACCCCAACTAATGAAAAACTGTTTTTT. It is translated as CAWSPSFTPTNEKLFF.

This clonotype has a single count. CDR3 in DNA: TGTGCCAGCAGTGAACTCGACAGGGCTTGCTATGGCTACACCTTC. This encodes CASSELDRACYGYTF. The chain joins TRBV2 to TRBJ1-2, with 7 bases fitting TRBD1. The CDR3 is 15 amino acids. CDR1 is SNHLY and CDR2 is FYNNEI in the germline V gene. V lost 2 bases, J lost 4 bases, and 7 bases stayed unmatched.

The J gene is TRBJ1-1, the V gene TRBV12-3 or TRBV12-4, with D possibly being TRBD1 (5 bases). CDR3 length: 17 amino acids. Trimming cost V 3 bases and J 3 bases, with 20 bases left between them. The CDR3 DNA follows: TGTGCCAGCAGTTTCGAGGCGGGGCTGATAAGGGACACTGAAGCTTTCTTT. It encodes CASSFEAGLIRDTEAFF.

At least ten counts were recorded for this clonotype. The rearrangement uses TRBV9 and TRBJ2-2; D gene uncertain. The V and J ends lost 0 bases and 3 bases respectively, with 3 bases between them. This CDR3 is 13 amino acids long. The germline V gene has CDR1 SGDLS and CDR2 YYNGEE. This CDR3 reads CASSVGDTGELFF. DNA for the CDR3: TGTGCCAGCAGCGTAGGGGACACCGGGGAGCTGTTTTTT. The whole variable domain, remainder taken from reference TRBV9 and TRBJ2-2, is DSGVTQTPKHLITATGQRVTLRCSPRSGDLSVYWYQQSLDQGLQFLIQYYNGEERAKGNILERFSAQQFPDLHSELNLSSLELGDSALYFCASSVGDTGELFFGEGSRLTVL.

This clonotype was detected only a few times. The chain links TRBV12-3 or TRBV12-4 to TRBJ2-7; no clear D. This CDR3 is 13 amino acids long. Deletions cut 0 bases from V and 0 bases from J, with 3 bases between. The chain's CDR3 is CASSLAISYEQYF. Written as DNA, the CDR3 is TGTGCCAGCAGTTTAGCAATCTCCTACGAGCAGTACTTC.

This chain links TRBV2 with TRBJ1-5; D is uncertain. V lost 7 bases and J 7 bases, leaving 17 bases between the germline ends. This CDR3 has 14 residues. Germline CDR1 and CDR2: SNHLY and FYNNEI. Here the CDR3 DNA reads TGTGCCAGCACTGATATGATCGGAGACCAGCCCCAGCATTTT. Translated: CASTDMIGDQPQHF.

This clonotype was found many times. This chain uses TRBV6-5 with TRBJ2-5, with D possibly being TRBD2 (5 bases). CDR1 MNHEY and CDR2 SVGAGI come from the germline V gene. The CDR3 consists of 16 residues. V dropped 5 bases and J dropped 0 bases, with 16 bases sitting between them. The CDR3 spells CASSPGLPLYQETQYF. CDR3 DNA: TGTGCCAGCAGTCCTGGACTCCCTCTGTACCAAGAGACCCAGTACTTC.

V gene TRBV5-4 combines with J gene TRBJ2-3; 7 bases agree with TRBD1. CDR3 length equals 15 residues. V gave up 4 bases and J gave up 1 base; unmatched junction bases: 6. Germline CDR1 and CDR2: SGHNT and YYREEE (reference sequence). The CDR3: CASSPRQGGTDTQYF. CDR3 nucleotides: TGTGCCAGCAGCCCCCGACAGGGCGGCACAGATACGCAGTATTTT.

The V and J genes are TRBV5-4 and TRBJ2-5; 9 bases are shared with TRBD2. J gave up 2 bases and V 0 bases, and 5 bases lay outside the gene matches. The CDR3 has 16 residues. Germline values: CDR1 SGHNT, CDR2 YYREEE (reference sequence). The CDR3 is CASSLDAGGLQETQYF. Written as DNA, the CDR3 is TGTGCCAGCAGCTTGGACGCGGGGGGGCTTCAAGAGACCCAGTACTTC.

The sample holds a few counts of this clonotype. The chain joins TRBV6-1 to TRBJ1-1; 9 bases fit TRBD1. V lost 6 bases and J lost 7; bases outside the gene matches: 6. The CDR3 has 13 amino acids. Germline loops: CDR1 MNHNS, CDR2 SASEGT. CDR3 in DNA: TGTGCCAGCAGAGACAGGGGGGGGATTGAAGCTTTCTTT. It translates to CASRDRGGIEAFF.

This clonotype showed up just a few times. The rearrangement joins TRBV19 to TRBJ2-1; D may correspond to TRBD1 or TRBD2 (5 bases each). The CDR3 totals 14 residues. The ends were cut back, 6 bases at V and 4 bases at J, with 13 bases in the middle. The V gene's germline CDR1 is LNHDA and CDR2 SQIVND (reference sequence). CDR3 in DNA: TGTGCCAGTAGCCTAGTCGGGGCTTACAATGAGCAGTTCTTC. It is translated as CASSLVGAYNEQFF.

Only a few counts were recorded for this clonotype. The V call is TRBV5-3, the J call TRBJ2-6, with a tentative D call TRBD1 (6 bases). TRBV5-3 is an ORF, with its function uncertain. CDR3 length equals 15 residues. V was clipped by 8 bases and J by 0 bases, with 12 bases between them. CDR3 sequence reads: CASGQSHSGANVLTF. DNA for the CDR3: TGTGCCAGCGGACAGTCCCACTCTGGGGCCAACGTCCTGACTTTC.

This clonotype was counted between two and nine times. The rearrangement joins TRBV6-6 to TRBJ1-2; D might be TRBD1 (5 bases). This CDR3 has 20 residues. The V end was cut by 0 bases, the J end by 6 bases, with 29 bases between. Germline-derived CDR1 and CDR2 are MNHNY and SVGAGI (reference sequence). CDR3 bases: TGTGCCAGCAGTTACTCATACCCCTCCCCCTCAAGGGGCGCTTCGAATGGCTACACCTTC. As protein: CASSYSYPSPSRGASNGYTF.

The sample holds a few counts of this clonotype. The chain combines TRBV5-6 with TRBJ2-5; 9 positions agree with TRBD2. The CDR3 is made up of 17 amino acids. Germline V gene sequence: CDR1 SGHDT, CDR2 YYEEEE. The trim removed 2 bases at V and 9 bases at J, leaving 17 bases unmatched. Written as DNA, the CDR3 is TGTGCCAGCAGCTTCCCTGGGAGGGGACTAGCCCCCGGGGCCCAGTACTTC. It codes for CASSFPGRGLAPGAQYF.

The rearrangement joins TRBV9 to TRBJ2-6; weak D call: TRBD2 (6 bases). Trimming removed 1 base at V and 4 bases at J, with 24 bases between. Germline V gene lookup returns CDR1 SGDLS and CDR2 YYNGEE. There are 20 residues in the CDR3. The CDR3 region is CASSVPGRGTALRGANVLTF. CDR3 bases: TGTGCCAGCAGCGTACCCGGCCGGGGGACGGCCTTAAGGGGGGCCAACGTCCTGACTTTC.

The V and J genes are TRBV27 and TRBJ1-6; a weak D match, TRBD1 (6 bases). V lost 8 bases, J lost 6 bases, and 20 bases lay in between. This CDR3 has 16 residues. The germline CDR1 and CDR2 sequences are MNHEY and SMNVEV (reference sequence). The CDR3 loop reads CASRLSAGAFNSPLHF. CDR3 DNA sequence: TGTGCCAGCCGTCTATCGGCAGGGGCGTTTAATTCACCCCTCCACTTT.

This clonotype was recorded a few times. In nucleotides, the CDR3 is TGCAGTGCCGCGGGGGACAGATCTATCACGAACACCGGGGAGCTGTTTTTT. Translated: CSAAGDRSITNTGELFF. The chain combines TRBV20-1 with TRBJ2-2; D assignment may be TRBD1 or TRBD2 (7 bases each). Germline assignment: CDR1 DFQATT and CDR2 SNEGSKA (reference sequence). The CDR3 is 17 residues long. Trimming stripped 6 bases from V and 0 bases from J, with 20 bases between.

This clonotype was counted only a few times. The V gene is TRBV12-3 or TRBV12-4, the J gene TRBJ2-1; TRBD1 agrees at 7 bases. The CDR3 runs to 11 residues. J lost 7 bases, V lost 10 bases, and 4 bases had no gene match. Here the CDR3 DNA reads TGTGCCAATCAACAGGGGAATGAGCAGTTCTTC. Translation gives CANQQGNEQFF.

V is TRBV4-3 and J is TRBJ1-6; the match to TRBD1 covers 8 bases. Looked up from germline, CDR1 is LGHNA and CDR2 is YSLEER. J was trimmed by 7 bases and V by 3 bases; bases with no gene match: 5. This CDR3 has 15 amino acids. CDR3 sequence (DNA): TGCGCCAGCAGCCAGGGACAGGTTTCGAATTCACCCCTCCACTTT. This gives the protein CASSQGQVSNSPLHF.

A note on this clonotype: Given a much more abundant clone one base away, this may be a read error. It is likely a read error, because the conserved phenylalanine at the end of the CDR3 is missing. This rearrangement joins TRBV7-9 to TRBJ2-5, with D possibly matching TRBD1 (5 bases). CDR1 SEHNR and CDR2 FQNEAQ come from the germline V gene (reference sequence). The ends were cut back, 5 bases at V and 2 bases at J, with 9 bases in the middle. This CDR3 contains 13 residues. The CDR3 here is CASSAGIQETQYL. DNA for the CDR3: TGTGCCAGCAGCGCAGGGATTCAAGAGACCCAGTACCTC.

This clonotype was counted ten times or more. This sequence joins TRBV28 and TRBJ2-7; no firm D call. Germline V gene lookup returns CDR1 MDHEN and CDR2 SYDVKM. The CDR3 covers 12 residues. V was trimmed by 7 bases and J by 0 bases, leaving 7 bases between them. CDR3 nucleotide sequence: TGTGCCAGCACTGCCGGCTCCTACGAGCAGTACTTC. Its protein product is CASTAGSYEQYF.

Here the CDR3 DNA reads TGCAGTGCTAGAGATCTTGTCATTTCACCCCTCCACTTT. Translating it yields CSARDLVISPLHF. This chain connects TRBV20-1 to TRBJ1-6; D unresolved. CDR1 and CDR2 (germline): DFQATT, SNEGSKA (reference sequence). The CDR3 runs to 13 residues. V was shortened by 0 bases and J by 9 bases, with 9 bases between the two germline ends.

This clonotype has a count of ten or more. This rearrangement joins TRBV15 to TRBJ2-5; D unresolved. The CDR3 consists of 12 residues. Germline CDR1 is LNHNV and CDR2 is YYDKDF (reference sequence). Trimming took 4 bases from V and 3 from J, leaving 6 bases between them. The CDR3 reads CATSKLEETQYF. The DNA of the CDR3 is TGTGCCACCAGCAAGTTAGAAGAGACCCAGTACTTC. Complete variable domain (other parts from reference TRBV15 and TRBJ2-5): DAMVIQNPRYQVTQFGKPVTLSCSQTLNHNVMYWYQQKSSQAPKLLFHYYDKDFNNEADTPDNFQSRRPNTSFCFLDIRSPGLGDTAMYLCATSKLEETQYFGPGTRLLVL.

Notes on this clonotype: Given a much more abundant clone one base away, this may be a read error. The CDR3 DNA follows: TGTGCCACCTACCCCAGGGACTCCGGGGACACCGGGGAGCAGTTTTTT. Translating gives CATYPRDSGDTGEQFF. The chain combines TRBV12-3 or TRBV12-4 with TRBJ2-2; D possibly uses TRBD1 or TRBD2 (6 bases each). The CDR3 consists of 16 residues.

With respect to this clonotype: At one boundary the junction diverges from the germline segment, which might be a read error. The V and J genes are TRBV9 and TRBJ2-7, with a tentative D call TRBD2 (7 bases). The CDR3 length is 14 residues. The germline V gene encodes CDR1 SGDLS and CDR2 YYNGEE. The CDR3 DNA sequence: TGTGCCGGCAGCGTAGATTCCGGGGGGCTGAAGCAGTACTTC. Translating it yields CAGSVDSGGLKQYF.

The chain joins TRBV12-3 or TRBV12-4 to TRBJ2-7; 7 bases are a match to TRBD1. The CDR3 runs to 13 residues. With V trimmed by 7 bases and J by 2 bases, 5 bases remained unmatched. CDR3 amino acids: CASTPGTAYEQYF. In nucleotides, the CDR3 is TGTGCCAGCACTCCCGGGACAGCCTACGAGCAGTACTTC.

About this clonotype: A much larger clone sits a single nucleotide away, making a read error possible. V is TRBV5-6 and J is TRBJ1-1, with a possible D match to TRBD1 (5 bases). This CDR3 comprises 17 residues. Germline CDR1 is SGHDT and CDR2 is YYEEEE. V was shortened by 3 bases and J by 0 bases, with 18 bases between the two germline ends. This CDR3 is CASSWGGLISMNTEAFF. CDR3 coding DNA: TGTGCCAGCAGCTGGGGGGGACTGATAAGTATGAACACTGAAGCTTTCTTT.